These T cell receptor beta chains were read from a single sample in a study of T cells in Graves' hyperthyroidism and ophthalmopathy. Each CDR3 protein is one row after TCRdb ran MiXCR on the multiplex PCR reads. The sample contains nearly 600,000 distinct CDR3 sequences, roughly 14% of which appear only once. Sequenced: blood. These receptor sequences come from a woman in her thirties with Graves' hyperthyroidism that later progressed to Graves' ophthalmopathy. Each CDR3 is given with its conserved first and last residue. The D gene is left open where the match is weak. The size entry is marked missing in some rows and otherwise reads once, few, many or a size class.

j_gene	d_gene	v_gene	abundance	CDR3aa	CDR3nt
TRBJ2-5	TRBD2	TRBV12-3/TRBV12-4	many	CASSVLAGVGETQYF	TGTGCCAGCAGTGTTCTAGCGGGAGTAGGGGAGACCCAGTACTTC
TRBJ2-5	TRBD1	TRBV7-9	few	CASKQGSGETQYF	TGTGCCAGCAAACAGGGGAGTGGAGAGACCCAGTACTTC
TRBJ2-1	-	TRBV7-9	many	CASSSDRRAYNEQFF	TGTGCCAGCAGCTCGGACAGAAGGGCCTACAATGAGCAGTTCTTC
TRBJ2-7	-	TRBV27	many	CASSLKLSGAYEQYF	TGTGCCAGCAGTTTAAAGTTGAGCGGAGCCTACGAGCAGTACTTC
TRBJ2-7	-	TRBV14	few	CASSGQPSSYEQYF	TGTGCCAGCAGCGGCCAGCCTAGCTCCTACGAGCAGTACTTC
TRBJ1-1	-	TRBV7-3	many	CASSSRGNTEAFF	TGTGCCAGCAGCTCCAGGGGAAACACTGAAGCTTTCTTT
TRBJ1-2	TRBD1	TRBV5-6	few	CASSWGQGVDYGYTF	TGTGCCAGCAGCTGGGGACAGGGTGTTGACTATGGCTACACCTTC
TRBJ1-5	-	TRBV11-2	-	CASSFDPNQPQHF	TGTGCCAGCAGCTTCGACCCGAATCAGCCCCAGCATTTT
TRBJ1-5	TRBD1	TRBV19	-	CASWDRLGQPQHF	TGTGCCAGTTGGGACAGGCTGGGCCAGCCCCAGCATTTT
TRBJ2-6	-	TRBV6-1	many	CASSESSAGDSGANVLTF	TGTGCCAGCAGTGAATCGTCTGCCGGTGACTCTGGGGCCAACGTCCTGACTTTC
TRBJ2-7	-	TRBV12-5	-	CASGLDSEEQYF	TGTGCTAGTGGTCTCGATAGCGAGGAGCAGTACTTC
TRBJ2-5	TRBD1	TRBV6-5	many	CASSYSTGAGEDQYF	TGTGCCAGCAGTTACTCGACAGGGGCCGGGGAAGACCAGTACTTC
TRBJ1-2	-	TRBV30	-	CAWSQTSGARSNGYTF	TGTGCCTGGAGCCAAACGTCGGGGGCGAGGTCGAATGGCTACACCTTC
TRBJ2-1	TRBD2	TRBV20-1	many	CSARTGTSVYNEQFF	TGCAGTGCACGTACCGGGACTAGCGTCTACAATGAGCAGTTCTTC
TRBJ2-5	-	TRBV5-1	-	CASSLSSGVAETQYF	TGCGCCAGCAGCTTGTCTTCGGGAGTGGCAGAGACCCAGTACTTC